These 24 T cell receptor beta chains came from one sample sequenced in a study of blood T cell repertoires in COVID-19. Profiled with immunoSEQ multiplex PCR; TCRdb holds only in-frame clones, not every one. The sample yields some 58,000 clones, roughly 85% seen once. The sample was peripheral blood. All receptors come from a man aged 35 to 55 with acute or convalescent COVID-19.

This CDR3 reads CASSSASGNEKLFF. The DNA of the CDR3 is TGCGCCAGCAGCTCGGCGAGCGGAAATGAAAAACTGTTTTTT. This sequence joins TRBV5-1 and TRBJ1-4; D call uncertain. V was pared by 3 bases and J by 5 bases, with 11 bases between. The CDR3 extends over 14 amino acids. Germline V gives CDR1 SGHRS, CDR2 YFSETQ.

J is TRBJ1-3 and V is TRBV12-3 or TRBV12-4; TRBD1 is a possible D gene (5 bases). This CDR3 contains 13 residues. The V end lost 5 bases, the J end lost 5 bases, and 10 bases lay between the germline ends. For the CDR3, the DNA is TGTGCCAGCAGTCCGGACATCAGAAACACCATATATTTT. Encoded protein: CASSPDIRNTIYF.

This chain links TRBV2 with TRBJ1-4, with D perhaps TRBD1 (6 bases). Trimming left V 4 bases short and J 7 bases short, with 13 bases between. The germline CDR1 and CDR2 sequences are SNHLY and FYNNEI. The CDR3 length is 14 residues. CDR3 region: CASSGAGAPEKLFF. CDR3 sequence (DNA): TGTGCCAGCAGTGGGGCAGGGGCGCCTGAAAAACTGTTTTTT. The variable domain in full, with the rest retrieved from reference TRBV2 and TRBJ1-4, is EPEVTQTPSHQVTQMGQEVILRCVPISNHLYFYWYRQILGQKVEFLVSFYNNEISEKSEIFDDQFSVERPDGSNFTLKIRSTKLEDSAMYFCASSGAGAPEKLFFGSGTQLSVL.

This clone was seen a single time. The chain couples TRBV2 to TRBJ2-2, with a weak D call TRBD1 (5 bases). Trimming took off 2 bases at V and 6 bases at J, with 16 bases between the two ends. Per the germline V gene, CDR1 is SNHLY and CDR2 is FYNNEI. The CDR3 covers 16 residues. CDR3: CASSEFGQGRAGELFF. The CDR3 DNA sequence: TGTGCCAGCAGTGAATTCGGGCAGGGCCGGGCCGGGGAGCTGTTTTTT.

This clone was recorded only once. This rearrangement joins TRBV18 to TRBJ1-2; D is unresolved. With 0 bases removed from V and 7 bases from J, the gap between germline ends came to 9 bases. The germline gives CDR1 KGHSH, CDR2 LQKENI. The CDR3 sequence is 13 residues long. The CDR3 region is CASSPPSAGGYTF. The CDR3, as DNA: TGTGCCAGCTCACCACCGAGTGCAGGTGGCTACACCTTC.

The gene calls are TRBV5-4 and TRBJ2-2; a weak D match, TRBD1 (5 bases). The V gene's germline CDR1 is SGHNT and CDR2 YYREEE (reference sequence). Trimming stripped 4 bases from V and 0 bases from J, with 10 bases between. CDR3 length: 15 amino acids. This CDR3 is CASSPGHTNTGELFF. For the CDR3, the DNA is TGTGCCAGCAGCCCTGGACACACGAACACCGGGGAGCTGTTTTTT.

V is TRBV3-1 (or the pseudogene TRBV3-2) and J is TRBJ2-3; no definite D call. The length of the CDR3 is 17 residues. Germline loops: CDR1 LGHDT, CDR2 YNNKEL (reference sequence). Trimming left V 0 bases short and J 2 bases short, with 15 bases between. The CDR3 is CASSQDSARLVTDTQYF. CDR3 nucleotides: TGTGCCAGCAGCCAAGATTCGGCTAGGTTGGTCACAGATACGCAGTATTTT.

The chain joins TRBV21-1 to TRBJ1-2; TRBD1 is the table's D call, not checked against the DNA. TRBV21-1 is designated a pseudogene. The CDR3 contains 14 residues. CDR3 amino acids: CASSRRVGGHGYTF. In DNA form, the CDR3 reads TGTGCCAGCAGCAGGCGGGTAGGGGGCCATGGCTACACCTTC.

The V and J genes are TRBV29-1 and TRBJ2-7; a possible D gene is TRBD2 (7 bases). CDR1 and CDR2 (germline): SQVTM, ANQGSEA. The ends were cut back, 4 bases at V and 1 base at J, with 17 bases in the middle. The length of the CDR3 is 15 residues. The CDR3 DNA reads as TGCAGCGTTGGGGGACTAATACAGGGATCCTACGAGCAGTACTTC. Encoded protein: CSVGGLIQGSYEQYF.

This clone is medium-sized in the sample. This chain links TRBV5-1 with TRBJ1-2; D gene uncertain. CDR3 size: 14 residues. Trimming shortened V by 4 bases and J by 5 bases, and 15 bases separated the two germline ends. The germline CDR1 and CDR2 sequences are SGHRS and YFSETQ. CDR3 nucleotide sequence: TGCGCCAGCAGCCCCCGAGGACTCAAATATGGCTACACCTTC. Encoded protein: CASSPRGLKYGYTF.

The V gene is TRBV5-6, the J gene TRBJ2-1; a possible D gene is TRBD2 (5 bases). Trimming cost V 2 bases and J 5 bases, with 11 bases left between them. This CDR3 is built from 14 residues. Germline V gives CDR1 SGHDT, CDR2 YYEEEE. The CDR3, as DNA: TGTGCCAGCAGCTTACCTCGGGGAAACAATGAGCAGTTCTTC. It codes for CASSLPRGNNEQFF.

This chain uses TRBV5-1 with TRBJ2-2; unclear D gene. Germline CDR1 SGHRS, CDR2 YFSETQ. The CDR3 sequence is 15 residues long. The ends were cut back, 0 bases at V and 4 bases at J, with 10 bases in the middle. CDR3 bases: TGCGCCAGCAGCTTGGTGGATTCGGGCACCGGGGAGCTGTTTTTT. It translates to CASSLVDSGTGELFF.

The rearrangement joins TRBV28 to TRBJ1-2; TRBD1 agrees at 9 bases. Trimming removed 8 bases from V and 7 bases from J; junction bases left unmatched: 11. The CDR3 contains 14 residues. CDR1 is MDHEN and CDR2 is SYDVKM in the germline V gene. In DNA, the CDR3 is TGTGCCAGCCGATGGGGACAGGGAGCTGGTGGCTACACCTTC. As protein: CASRWGQGAGGYTF.

This sequence joins TRBV18 and TRBJ2-7; D possibly corresponds to TRBD2 (6 bases). V was pared by 2 bases and J by 7 bases, with 21 bases between. From germline, CDR1 is KGHSH and CDR2 LQKENI. This CDR3 has 16 residues. This chain's CDR3 is CASSPLGVRGTGEQYF. DNA of the CDR3: TGTGCCAGCTCACCATTGGGAGTCCGGGGGACGGGGGAGCAGTACTTC.

This sequence joins TRBV19 and TRBJ1-1; TRBD1 aligns across 10 bases. The CDR3 is 16 amino acids. J was trimmed by 6 bases and V by 4 bases; bases with no gene match: 11. Germline CDR1 is LNHDA and CDR2 is SQIVND (reference sequence). The CDR3 protein is CASSKGVPGTGAEAFF. CDR3 DNA: TGTGCCAGTAGTAAGGGTGTCCCCGGGACAGGGGCTGAAGCTTTCTTT.

This rearrangement joins TRBV2 to TRBJ1-3; D possibly corresponds to TRBD1 (5 bases). With 8 bases removed from V and 0 bases from J, the gap between germline ends came to 14 bases. Looked up from germline, CDR1 is SNHLY and CDR2 is FYNNEI. The CDR3 has 15 residues. The CDR3 DNA reads as TGTGCCAGCGGGGCTACAGCGTACTCTGGAAACACCATATATTTT. Protein sequence: CASGATAYSGNTIYF.

The V and J genes are TRBV20-1 and TRBJ2-3, with D possibly matching TRBD2 (6 bases). Germline values: CDR1 DFQATT, CDR2 SNEGSKA (reference sequence). This CDR3 is 15 amino acids long. The ends were cut back, 3 bases at V and 0 bases at J, with 13 bases in the middle. This chain's CDR3 is CSASKGLASTDTQYF. CDR3 DNA sequence: TGCAGTGCTAGTAAGGGACTTGCTAGCACAGATACGCAGTATTTT.

The chain couples TRBV25-1 to TRBJ1-2, with 8 positions matching TRBD1. J was trimmed by 6 bases and V by 9 bases; bases with no gene match: 18. The V gene's germline CDR1 is MGHDK and CDR2 SYGVNS. The CDR3 length is 16 residues. The CDR3 DNA follows: TGTGCCAGTGGGACCGGGACAGGAGGTCAACGAGATGGCTACACCTTC. Its translation: CASGTGTGGQRDGYTF.

The chain links TRBV10-3 to TRBJ1-1; possible D gene TRBD1, 6 bases. In germline, CDR1 is ENHRY, CDR2 SYGVKD. V was clipped by 10 bases and J by 0 bases, with 18 bases between them. The CDR3 loop spans 15 amino acids. CDR3 region: CATAPRTVMNTEAFF. In DNA form, the CDR3 reads TGTGCCACTGCTCCAAGGACAGTCATGAACACTGAAGCTTTCTTT.

The chain carries TRBV11-2 and TRBJ1-1, with D possibly TRBD1 on 5 matching bases. CDR1 is SGHAT, CDR2 FQNNGV, per germline. The CDR3 runs to 13 residues. V was pared by 2 bases and J by 8 bases, with 12 bases between. In nucleotides, the CDR3 is TGTGCCAGCAGCTTATGGTCGGGGGGAGAAGCTTTCTTT. As protein: CASSLWSGGEAFF.

V gene TRBV7-6 combines with J gene TRBJ2-7; D possibly corresponds to TRBD2 (5 bases). The V gene lost 5 bases and the J gene lost 6 bases, with 20 bases spanning the gap. This CDR3 comprises 15 residues. The germline gives CDR1 SGHVS, CDR2 FNYEAQ. Here the CDR3 DNA reads TGTGCCAGCAGCCCACCCGGGAATTCTGGCCTCGAGCAGTACTTC. Protein product: CASSPPGNSGLEQYF.

The chain is built from TRBV7-3 and TRBJ2-3, with D possibly being TRBD1 (6 bases). V lost 5 bases and J lost 2, with 11 bases in between. The CDR3 contains 14 residues. Germline CDR1 and CDR2: SGHTA and FQGTGA. CDR3: CASSQGQITDTQYF. The CDR3 DNA is TGTGCCAGCAGCCAAGGACAGATCACAGATACGCAGTATTTT.

The rearrangement links TRBV4-2 to TRBJ2-3; 14 positions match TRBD2. CDR3 length: 19 residues. The germline V gene encodes CDR1 LGHNA and CDR2 YNFKEQ. The J segment lost 1 base and the V segment lost 2 bases, leaving 8 bases of the junction unmatched. The CDR3 bases are TGTGCCAGCAGCCAATCCGGGACTAGCGGGGGTCTCGGCACAGATACGCAGTATTTT. As protein: CASSQSGTSGGLGTDTQYF.

Notes on this clone: One end of the junction is discordant with germline, which a read error may explain. DNA of the CDR3: TGTGCTAGCAGCTTGAGCTACAGTACCGAAGCTTTCTTT. Amino acids: CASSLSYSTEAFF. The chain couples TRBV7-7 to TRBJ1-1; D call uncertain. The CDR3 extends over 13 amino acids. The germline CDR1 and CDR2 sequences are SSHAT and FNYEAQ (reference sequence).